This T cell receptor (beta chain) was sequenced for a study of blood T cells in healthy people across ages. This clonotype was found many times. Germline CDR1 is MNHEY and CDR2 is SVGAGI. V lost 6 bases and J lost 8, with 16 bases in between. The CDR3 contains 13 residues. A second PCR of roughly 7 to 11 cycles used a sample-barcoded 5' primer and a J-beta primer mix. TCRdb ran MiXCR on the 5' RACE reads and lists one entry per CDR3 protein. The sample lists some 900,000 distinct CDR3 sequences; 29% were seen once. Sequences were obtained from blood. This TCR was sampled from a woman older than 75 in good health. This chain uses TRBV6-5 with TRBJ1-2; the D gene is possibly TRBD1 (5 bases). In DNA form, the CDR3 reads TGTGCCAGCAGCCCGGTAGGGGCATGGGGCTACACCTTC. Translation: CASSPVGAWGYTF.